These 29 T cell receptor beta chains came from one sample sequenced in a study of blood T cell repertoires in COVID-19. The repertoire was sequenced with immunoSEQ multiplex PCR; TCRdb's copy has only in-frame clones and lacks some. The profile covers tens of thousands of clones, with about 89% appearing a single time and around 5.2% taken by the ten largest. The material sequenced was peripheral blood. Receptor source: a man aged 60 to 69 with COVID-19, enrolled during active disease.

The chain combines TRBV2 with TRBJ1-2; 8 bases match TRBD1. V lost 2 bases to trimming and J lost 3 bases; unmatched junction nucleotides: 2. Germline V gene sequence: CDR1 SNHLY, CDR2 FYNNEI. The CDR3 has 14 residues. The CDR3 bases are TGTGCCAGCAGTGAACAGGGGGCTGACTATGGCTACACCTTC. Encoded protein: CASSEQGADYGYTF.

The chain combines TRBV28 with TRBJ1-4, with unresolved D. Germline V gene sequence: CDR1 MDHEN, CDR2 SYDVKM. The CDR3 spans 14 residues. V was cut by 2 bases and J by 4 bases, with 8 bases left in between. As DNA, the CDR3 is TGTGCCAGCAGTTTAGCCGGTATTAATGAAAAACTGTTTTTT. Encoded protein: CASSLAGINEKLFF.

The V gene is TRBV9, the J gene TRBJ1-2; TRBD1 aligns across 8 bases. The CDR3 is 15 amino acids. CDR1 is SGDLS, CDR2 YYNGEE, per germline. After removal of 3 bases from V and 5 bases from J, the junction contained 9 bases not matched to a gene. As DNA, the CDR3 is TGTGCCAGCAGCGAGGGCAGGGGGCGAGGGTATGGCTACACCTTC. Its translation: CASSEGRGRGYGYTF.

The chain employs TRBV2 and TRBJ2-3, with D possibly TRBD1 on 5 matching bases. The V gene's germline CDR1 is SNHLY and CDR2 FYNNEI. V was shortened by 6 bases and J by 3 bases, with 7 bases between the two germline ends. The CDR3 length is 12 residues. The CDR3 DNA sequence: TGTGCCAGCAGAAGGGGAACAGATACGCAGTATTTT. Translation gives CASRRGTDTQYF.

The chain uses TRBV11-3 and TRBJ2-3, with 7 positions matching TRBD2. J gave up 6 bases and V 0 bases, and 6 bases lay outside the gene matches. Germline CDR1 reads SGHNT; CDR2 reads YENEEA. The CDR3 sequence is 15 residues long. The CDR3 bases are TGTGCCAGCAGCTTAGATGTGAGGGAGGGGGATACGCAGTATTTT. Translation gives CASSLDVREGDTQYF.

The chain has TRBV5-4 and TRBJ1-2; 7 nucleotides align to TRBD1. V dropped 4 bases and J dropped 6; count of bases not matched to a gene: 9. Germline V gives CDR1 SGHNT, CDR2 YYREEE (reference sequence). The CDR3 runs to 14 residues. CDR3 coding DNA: TGTGCCAGCAGCCCCTCAACCACAGGGGATGGCTACACCTTC. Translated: CASSPSTTGDGYTF.

The chain's CDR3 is CASSPGQLHLRAKNIQYF. In DNA form, the CDR3 reads TGTGCCAGCAGTCCGGGACAGTTGCACCTTAGGGCCAAAAACATTCAGTACTTC. The genes are TRBV6-6 and TRBJ2-4; 7 bases agree with TRBD1. The germline V gene has CDR1 MNHNY and CDR2 SVGAGI (reference sequence). The V and J ends lost 5 bases and 1 base, in that order; junction bases with no gene match: 14. The CDR3 covers 18 residues.

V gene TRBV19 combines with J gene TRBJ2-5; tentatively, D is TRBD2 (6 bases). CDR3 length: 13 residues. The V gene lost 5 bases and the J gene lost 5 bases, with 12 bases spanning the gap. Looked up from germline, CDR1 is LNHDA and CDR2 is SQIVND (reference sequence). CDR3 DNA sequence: TGTGCCAGTAGTGTCGGACTAAGGGAGACCCAGTACTTC. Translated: CASSVGLRETQYF.

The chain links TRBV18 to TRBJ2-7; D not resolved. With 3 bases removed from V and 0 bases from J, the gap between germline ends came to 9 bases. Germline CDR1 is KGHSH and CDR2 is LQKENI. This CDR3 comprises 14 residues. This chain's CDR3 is CASSPAGNSYEQYF. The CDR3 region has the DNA TGTGCCAGCTCACCCGCAGGTAACTCCTACGAGCAGTACTTC.

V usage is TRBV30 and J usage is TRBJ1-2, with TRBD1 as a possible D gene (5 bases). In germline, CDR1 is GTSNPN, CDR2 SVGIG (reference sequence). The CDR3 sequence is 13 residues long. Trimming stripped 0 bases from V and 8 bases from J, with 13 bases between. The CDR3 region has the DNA TGTGCCTGGAGTGTAGGGGTCCAGGTGGGCTACACCTTC. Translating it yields CAWSVGVQVGYTF.

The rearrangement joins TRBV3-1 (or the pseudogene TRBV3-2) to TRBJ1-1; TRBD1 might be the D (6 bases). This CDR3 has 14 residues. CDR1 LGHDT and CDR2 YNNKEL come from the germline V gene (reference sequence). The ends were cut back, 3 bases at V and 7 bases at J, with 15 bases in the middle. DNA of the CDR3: TGTGCCAGCAGCCATTACGACAGGACGGGTGAAGCTTTCTTT. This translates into CASSHYDRTGEAFF.

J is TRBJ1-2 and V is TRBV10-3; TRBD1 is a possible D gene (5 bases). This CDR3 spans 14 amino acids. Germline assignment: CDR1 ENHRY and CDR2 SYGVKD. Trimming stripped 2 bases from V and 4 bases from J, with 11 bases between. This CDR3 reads CAISEPGGLYGYTF. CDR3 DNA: TGTGCCATCAGTGAGCCGGGGGGACTCTATGGCTACACCTTC.

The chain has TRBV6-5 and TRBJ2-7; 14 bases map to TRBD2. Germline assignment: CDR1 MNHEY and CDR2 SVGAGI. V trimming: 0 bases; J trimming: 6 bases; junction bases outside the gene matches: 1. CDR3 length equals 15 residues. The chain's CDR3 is CASSYSGLAGGEQYF. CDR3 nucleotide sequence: TGTGCCAGCAGTTACTCAGGACTAGCGGGGGGCGAGCAGTACTTC.

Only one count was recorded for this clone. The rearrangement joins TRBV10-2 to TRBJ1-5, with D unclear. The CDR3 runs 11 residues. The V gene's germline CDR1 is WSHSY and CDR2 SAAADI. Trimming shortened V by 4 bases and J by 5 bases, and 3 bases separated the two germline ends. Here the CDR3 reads CASSVDQPQHF. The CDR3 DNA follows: TGCGCCAGCAGTGTCGATCAGCCCCAGCATTTT.

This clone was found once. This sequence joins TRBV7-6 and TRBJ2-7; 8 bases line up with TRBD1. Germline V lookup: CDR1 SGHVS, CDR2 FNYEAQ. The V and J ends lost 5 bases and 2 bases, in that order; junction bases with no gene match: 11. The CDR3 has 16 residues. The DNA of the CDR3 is TGTGCCAGCAGCCCGCGACCGGGACAGGATACCTACGAGCAGTACTTC. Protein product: CASSPRPGQDTYEQYF.

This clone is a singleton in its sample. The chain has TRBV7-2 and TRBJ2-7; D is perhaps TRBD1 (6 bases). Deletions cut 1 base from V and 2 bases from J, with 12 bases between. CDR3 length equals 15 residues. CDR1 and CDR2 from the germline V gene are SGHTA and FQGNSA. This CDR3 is CASSLETGWTYEQYF. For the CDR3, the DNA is TGTGCCAGCAGCTTAGAAACAGGGTGGACCTACGAGCAGTACTTC.

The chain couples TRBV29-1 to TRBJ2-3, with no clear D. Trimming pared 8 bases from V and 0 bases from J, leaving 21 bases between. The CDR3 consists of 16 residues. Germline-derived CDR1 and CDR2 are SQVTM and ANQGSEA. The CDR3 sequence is CSIDLSLSPSTDTQYF. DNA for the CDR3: TGCAGCATCGACTTGTCCTTGAGCCCTAGCACAGATACGCAGTATTTT.

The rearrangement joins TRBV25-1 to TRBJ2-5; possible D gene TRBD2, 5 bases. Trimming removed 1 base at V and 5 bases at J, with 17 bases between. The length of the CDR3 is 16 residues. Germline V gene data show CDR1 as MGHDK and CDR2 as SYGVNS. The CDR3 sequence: CASSEFRGPQMETQYF. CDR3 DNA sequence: TGTGCCAGCAGTGAATTCCGCGGGCCTCAGATGGAGACCCAGTACTTC.

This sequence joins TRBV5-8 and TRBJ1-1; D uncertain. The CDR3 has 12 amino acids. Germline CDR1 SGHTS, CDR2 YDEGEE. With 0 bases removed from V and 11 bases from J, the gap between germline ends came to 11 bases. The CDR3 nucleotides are TGTGCCAGCAGCTTGGAACCTTCGAGGGCTTTCTTT. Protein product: CASSLEPSRAFF.

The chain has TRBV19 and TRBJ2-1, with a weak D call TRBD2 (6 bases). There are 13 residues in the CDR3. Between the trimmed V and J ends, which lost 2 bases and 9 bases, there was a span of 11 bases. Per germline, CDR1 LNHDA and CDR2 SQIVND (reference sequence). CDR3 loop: CASSILPGVEQFF. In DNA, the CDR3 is TGTGCCAGTAGTATATTGCCGGGGGTTGAGCAGTTCTTC.

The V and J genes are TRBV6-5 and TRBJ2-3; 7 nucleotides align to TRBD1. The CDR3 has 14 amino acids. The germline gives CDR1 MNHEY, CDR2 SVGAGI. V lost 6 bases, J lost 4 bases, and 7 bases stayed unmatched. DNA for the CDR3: TGTGCCAGCAGCTTTGGACAGGCACCAGATACGCAGTATTTT. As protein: CASSFGQAPDTQYF.

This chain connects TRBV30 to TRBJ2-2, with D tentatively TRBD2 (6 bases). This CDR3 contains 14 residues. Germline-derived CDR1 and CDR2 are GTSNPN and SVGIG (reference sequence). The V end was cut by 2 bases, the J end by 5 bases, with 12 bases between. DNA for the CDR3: TGTGCCTGGAGTCTCCAGGGAGGTACCGGGGAGCTGTTTTTT. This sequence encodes CAWSLQGGTGELFF.

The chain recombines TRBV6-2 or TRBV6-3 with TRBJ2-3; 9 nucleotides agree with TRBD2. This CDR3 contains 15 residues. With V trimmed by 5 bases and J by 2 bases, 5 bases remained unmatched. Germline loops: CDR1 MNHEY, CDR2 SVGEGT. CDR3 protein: CASSRLAELTDTQYF. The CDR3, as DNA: TGTGCCAGCAGTAGACTAGCGGAACTCACAGATACGCAGTATTTT.

CDR3 bases: TGTGCCAGCAGGGCCCCGGGCAGGGGTAACACTGAAGCTTTCTTT. Its protein product is CASRAPGRGNTEAFF. V gene TRBV25-1 combines with J gene TRBJ1-1; the D gene is possibly TRBD1 (6 bases). Germline loops: CDR1 MGHDK, CDR2 SYGVNS. Trimming took 6 bases from V and 2 from J, leaving 16 bases between them. CDR3 length: 15 residues. The full variable domain, rest sourced from reference TRBV25-1 and TRBJ1-1, is EADIYQTPRYLVIGTGKKITLECSQTMGHDKMYWYQQDPGMELHLIHYSYGVNSTEKGDLSSESTVSRIRTEHFPLTLESARPSHTSQYLCASRAPGRGNTEAFFGQGTRLTVV.

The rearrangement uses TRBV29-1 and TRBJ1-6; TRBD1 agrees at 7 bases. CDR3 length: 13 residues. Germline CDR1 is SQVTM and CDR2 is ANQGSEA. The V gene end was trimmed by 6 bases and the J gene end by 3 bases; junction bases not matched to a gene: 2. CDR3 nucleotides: TGCAGCGTAGGACAGGACTATAATTCACCCCTCCACTTT. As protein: CSVGQDYNSPLHF.

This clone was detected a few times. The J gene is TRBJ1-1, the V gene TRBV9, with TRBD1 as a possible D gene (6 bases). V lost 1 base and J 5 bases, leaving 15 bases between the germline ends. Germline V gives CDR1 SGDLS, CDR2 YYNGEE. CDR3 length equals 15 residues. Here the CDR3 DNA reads TGTGCCAGCAGCGTATATGCGGGTCAGGGGACTGAAGCTTTCTTT. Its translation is CASSVYAGQGTEAFF.

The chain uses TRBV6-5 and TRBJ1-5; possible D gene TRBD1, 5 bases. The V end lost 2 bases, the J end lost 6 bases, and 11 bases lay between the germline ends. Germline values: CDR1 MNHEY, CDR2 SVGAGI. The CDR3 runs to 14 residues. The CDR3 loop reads CASSYRGGVQPQHF. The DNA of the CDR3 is TGTGCCAGCAGTTACAGGGGAGGTGTTCAGCCCCAGCATTTT.

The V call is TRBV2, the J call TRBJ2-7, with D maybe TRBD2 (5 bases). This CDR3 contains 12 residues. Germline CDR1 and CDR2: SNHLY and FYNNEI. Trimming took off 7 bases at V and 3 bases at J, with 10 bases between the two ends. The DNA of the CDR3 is TGTGCCAGCAACTCGAGGGACTACGAGCAGTACTTC. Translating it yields CASNSRDYEQYF.

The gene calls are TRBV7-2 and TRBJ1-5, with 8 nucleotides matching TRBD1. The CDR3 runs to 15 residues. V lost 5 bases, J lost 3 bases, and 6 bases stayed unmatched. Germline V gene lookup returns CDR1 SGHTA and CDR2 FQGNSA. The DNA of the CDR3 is TGTGCCAGCAGCCCGGGGACAGGTTACAATCAGCCCCAGCATTTT. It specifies CASSPGTGYNQPQHF.